This T cell receptor (beta chain) was captured in a study of blood T cells in healthy people across ages (dated by TCRdb to the mid-2010s). As for the study more broadly: In model experiments, roughly one uniquely barcoded TCR beta cDNA molecule per two T cells was captured by template switching. Using the same blood draw, the study looked at two additional independent replicas of 1 million unique cDNA reads for two donors, one aged 18 to 30 and the other aged 80 or older. The study measured age-related changes in TCR beta repertoire diversity using deep sequencing normalized with unique cDNA molecular identifiers. Four age groups were formed from the donors: young (average approximately 15 years), middle-aged (around 41), aged (62) and long-lived (about 75).

The method behind the library was 5' RACE. The listed sequencing device is Illumina HiSeq 2500. A second PCR of roughly 7 to 11 cycles was performed with a sample-barcoded 5' primer and a J-beta primer mix. Each TCR beta cDNA molecule received a unique molecular identifier from a template-switch 5' adaptor carrying 12 random nucleotides. Each sample yielded at least 2.5 million CDR3-containing paired-end reads. The Mint cDNA synthesis kit, primed by a TRBC-specific oligonucleotide, was used to synthesize first-strand cDNA from all RNA. After uracil-DNA glycosylase treatment, a first 18-cycle PCR used universal primers M1SS and BC2_uni_R on all cDNA. The published analysis was carried out like this. Each sample was normalized by randomly selecting 1 million high-quality reads, each carrying a distinct molecular identifier. Instead of being binned into consensus sequences, reads that shared molecular identifiers were thrown out. MiTCR, set to a Q25 quality threshold and the strictest error-elimination algorithm, was used for CDR3 identification, clonotype clustering and error correction. A nonparametric unseen species model with Euler transformation was used to estimate lower-bound total TCR beta diversity. The raw public reads went through TCRdb reprocessing: fastp at Q25, MiXCR clone calling, in-frame beta chains kept. A single entry per CDR3 protein holds the most common genes and DNA from its merged rows. These V and J calls rely on TCRdb rather than the paper's analysis. For this sample the table gives more than 450,000 distinct CDR3 sequences, of which about 28% were detected only once. Over 3.5% of the sample is in the top ten clones.

Paper-wide results and their limitations: Compared with the aged group, more naive CD4+ T cells, fewer expanded clones and increased TCR diversity were shown by the long-lived group, suggesting age selection. A strong correlation was found between observed TCR beta diversity and the percentage of naive T cells measured by flow cytometry. Because donor CMV infection status was unknown, age-related changes in expanded clonotypes were potentially confounded. Since profiling was done on bulk unsorted PBMCs, naive and antigen-experienced compartments could not be conclusively compared. Observed TCR beta diversity per million T cells fell roughly linearly with age, and a significant reduction was already apparent by age roughly 40. Estimates of total diversity based on one million sequenced T cells were considered lower bounds and underestimates.

As for this clonotype: Its cognate antigen has yet to be identified. No qualities accompany the bases; no much larger clone lies one base away.

Donors were 39 systemically healthy Caucasian individuals from Russia aged roughly 6 to 90 years. About 10 milliliters of peripheral blood were drawn from each donor into EDTA-treated Vacutainer tubes. Ficoll-Paque density-gradient centrifugation was used to isolate PBMCs, with at least 6.5 million per sample. Total RNA was extracted from PBMCs with Trizol reagent, with at least 6 micrograms obtained per sample. Naive CD45RAhigh/CD27high T cell percentages were measured by flow cytometry on a PBMC aliquot from every donor. V is cut by 2 bases and J by 3 bases, and the space between the germline ends is 4 bases. From cysteine to phenylalanine, the CDR3 is 12 amino acids long. This entry keeps only the CDR3 DNA: 36 bases, framed from base 1. Sequences MNHEY (CDR1) and SVGEGT (CDR2) are obtained from the germline V gene. These same records also appear under a second study, on T cells of mothers and their children. The second source states: Nine systemically healthy Caucasian individuals, comprising three mothers and their six children, were included as donors. cDNA synthesis consumed the entire amount of extracted RNA, loaded at approximately 1.6 ug RNA in each 15 ul reaction. In the second PCR, the M1S primer added sample barcodes and 2-4 random nucleotides. Each mother yielded over 9.5 million TCR beta CDR3 reads and each child about 3 million reads. Thymic selection similarly shapes TCR recombination output in related and unrelated pairs, with minor effect from inherited differences. Normalized repertoire overlap was always slightly but never significantly higher in related than unrelated mother-child pairs. No persistent microchimeric T cell clones were found, with a detection sensitivity of roughly 100 clones per million clonotypes. Deep NGS was used in the study to compare the TCR beta repertoires of mothers and children and to look for features that separate related mother-child pairs from unrelated individuals. On average, the children were approximately 11 +/- 4 years old, while the mothers were around 42 +/- 4 years old. After adapter ligation with NEBNext reagents, the libraries were sequenced on Illumina HiSeq 2000 with 100+100 nt paired-end reads. To prevent cross-contamination, the mother and child libraries were prepared one month apart and sequenced in separate runs. For each donor, somewhere between roughly 500,000 and 2,300,000 distinct TCR beta clonotypes were identified. Naive TCR beta clonotypes were estimated from low-frequency clonotypes matched to each donor's FACS-determined naive share, without sorting.

This receptor chain uses TRBV6-2 or TRBV6-3 and TRBJ2-5, with an unclear D gene assignment. Sequenced input: blood. This TCR came from a boy between 2 and 10 years old in good health. The nucleotide sequence reads as follows: TGTGCCAGCAGTTACGGGAAAGAGACCCAGTACTTC. Translated, this gives CASSYGKETQYF.